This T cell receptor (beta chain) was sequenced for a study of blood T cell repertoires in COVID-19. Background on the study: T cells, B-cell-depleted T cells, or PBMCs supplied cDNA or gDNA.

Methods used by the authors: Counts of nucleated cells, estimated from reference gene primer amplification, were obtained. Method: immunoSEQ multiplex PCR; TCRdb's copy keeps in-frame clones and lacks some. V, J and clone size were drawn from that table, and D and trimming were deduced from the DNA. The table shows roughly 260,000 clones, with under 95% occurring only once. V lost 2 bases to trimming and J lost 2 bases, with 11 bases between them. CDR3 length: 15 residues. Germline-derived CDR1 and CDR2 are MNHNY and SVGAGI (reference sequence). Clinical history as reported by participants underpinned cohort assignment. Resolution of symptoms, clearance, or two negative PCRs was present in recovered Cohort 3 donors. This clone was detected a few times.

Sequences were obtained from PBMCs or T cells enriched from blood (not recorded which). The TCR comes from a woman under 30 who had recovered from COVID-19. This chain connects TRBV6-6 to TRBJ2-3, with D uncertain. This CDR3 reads CASSYRSGSTDTQYF. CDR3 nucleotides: TGTGCCAGCAGTTACCGGAGTGGGTCCACAGATACGCAGTATTTT.